The 20 T cell receptor beta chains below come from one sample, sequenced in a study of blood T cell repertoires in COVID-19. The repertoire was sequenced with immunoSEQ multiplex PCR; TCRdb's copy has only in-frame clones and lacks some. Here the sample spans 95,000 to 150,000 clones, 60% to 80% being singletons. The specimen was peripheral blood. The receptors stem from a man in his sixties with acute or convalescent COVID-19.

This clone occurred a few times. This rearrangement joins TRBV4-1 to TRBJ1-2, with 10 bases aligning to TRBD1. The V and J ends lost 2 bases and 7 bases, in that order; junction bases with no gene match: 1. This CDR3 has 13 amino acids. From germline, CDR1 is MGHRA and CDR2 YSYEKL. The CDR3 reads CASSQRDRGGYTF. Here the CDR3 DNA reads TGCGCCAGCAGCCAACGGGACAGGGGTGGCTACACCTTC.

The chain combines TRBV5-5 with TRBJ2-2; 8 bases map to TRBD2. Germline V gives CDR1 SGHKS, CDR2 YYEKEE (reference sequence). The CDR3 covers 15 residues. V shed 2 bases and J 5 bases; nucleotides not matched to a gene: 5. CDR3 amino acids: CASSFVAGRTGELFF. The CDR3 nucleotides are TGTGCCAGCAGCTTCGTAGCGGGGCGAACCGGGGAGCTGTTTTTT.

The CDR3 DNA reads as TGTGCCAGCAGTCCTGGCGGGGGGGCCGTATACAATGAGCAGTTCTTC. It translates to CASSPGGGAVYNEQFF. The V gene is TRBV7-2, the J gene TRBJ2-1; 9 positions match TRBD2. This CDR3 has 16 amino acids. From germline, CDR1 is SGHTA and CDR2 FQGNSA. The V segment lost 6 bases and the J segment 4 bases; nucleotides outside the gene matches: 10.

J is TRBJ1-2 and V is TRBV3-1 (or the pseudogene TRBV3-2), with D perhaps matching TRBD1 (5 bases). Looked up from germline, CDR1 is LGHDT and CDR2 is YNNKEL (reference sequence). The ends were cut back, 1 base at V and 2 bases at J, with 14 bases in the middle. This CDR3 is 16 amino acids long. CDR3 in DNA: TGTGCCAGCAGCCAAGGCTCTCACGGGGGAAACTATGGCTACACCTTC. It specifies CASSQGSHGGNYGYTF.

There are a few counts of this clone. The V call is TRBV28, the J call TRBJ1-6, with a weak D call TRBD1 (5 bases). Germline CDR1 is MDHEN and CDR2 is SYDVKM. Trimming left V 10 bases short and J 5 bases short, with 15 bases between. The CDR3 length is 14 residues. CDR3 coding DNA: TGTGCCACCCGAGGACACAGCAATAATTCACCCCTCCACTTT. Protein sequence: CATRGHSNNSPLHF. Full variable domain (missing parts from reference TRBV28 and TRBJ1-6): DVKVTQSSRYLVKRTGEKVFLECVQDMDHENMFWYRQDPGLGLRLIYFSYDVKMKEKGDIPEGYSVSREKKERFSLILESASTNQTSMYLCATRGHSNNSPLHFGNGTRLTVT.

This rearrangement joins TRBV13 to TRBJ2-7; TRBD2 matches at 10 bases. Germline V gene lookup returns CDR1 PRHDT and CDR2 FYEKMQ (reference sequence). The CDR3 is made up of 14 amino acids. The trim removed 5 bases at V and 3 bases at J, leaving 4 bases unmatched. The CDR3: CASSRTSGNYEQYF. The CDR3 DNA sequence: TGTGCCAGCAGCCGGACTAGCGGAAACTACGAGCAGTACTTC.

This clone was seen only a few times. The chain is built from TRBV30 and TRBJ1-1; no definite D call. Germline V gene sequence: CDR1 GTSNPN, CDR2 SVGIG (reference sequence). The CDR3 is 13 residues long. V gave up 5 bases and J gave up 0 bases, with 10 bases separating them. CDR3 sequence (DNA): TGTGCCTGGGAAGCAGGTATGAACACTGAAGCTTTCTTT. It codes for CAWEAGMNTEAFF.

The J gene is TRBJ2-1, the V gene TRBV11-3; possibly TRBD1 for D (6 bases). The CDR3 extends over 13 amino acids. CDR1 and CDR2 from the germline V gene are SGHNT and YENEEA. Deletions cut 10 bases from V and 5 bases from J, with 15 bases between. The CDR3 protein is CATGDITHNEQFF. In nucleotides, the CDR3 is TGTGCCACTGGGGACATAACGCACAATGAGCAGTTCTTC.

This clone was observed once. The gene calls are TRBV19 and TRBJ1-2, with D possibly TRBD1 on 6 matching bases. The V gene's germline CDR1 is LNHDA and CDR2 SQIVND (reference sequence). Trimming cost V 6 bases and J 6 bases, with 17 bases left between them. CDR3 length equals 14 residues. Written as DNA, the CDR3 is TGTGCCAGTAGACCGACAGGTCGAATGAATGGCTACACCTTC. The encoded protein is CASRPTGRMNGYTF.

The chain is built from TRBV9 and TRBJ1-4, with D perhaps matching TRBD1 (5 bases). The CDR3 is 15 residues long. Trimming shortened V by 3 bases and J by 8 bases, and 17 bases separated the two germline ends. From germline, CDR1 is SGDLS and CDR2 YYNGEE. CDR3 protein: CASSALGGLEEKLFF. The DNA of the CDR3 is TGTGCCAGCAGCGCTCTGGGGGGGTTAGAAGAAAAACTGTTTTTT. Together with reference TRBV9 and TRBJ1-4, the CDR3 gives the full variable domain: DSGVTQTPKHLITATGQRVTLRCSPRSGDLSVYWYQQSLDQGLQFLIQYYNGEERAKGNILERFSAQQFPDLHSELNLSSLELGDSALYFCASSALGGLEEKLFFGSGTQLSVL.

This clone was counted only a few times. The chain uses TRBV12-5 and TRBJ2-7; 9 bases line up with TRBD1. CDR3 length: 16 amino acids. The trim removed 3 bases at V and 6 bases at J, leaving 12 bases unmatched. Germline V lookup: CDR1 LGHNT, CDR2 FRNRAP. The CDR3 loop is CASGLIRGTGRTEQYF. The CDR3 DNA reads TGTGCTAGTGGTTTAATTAGGGGGACAGGGAGGACCGAGCAGTACTTC. The entire variable domain, with the rest obtained from reference TRBV12-5 and TRBJ2-7, is as follows: DARVTQTPRHKVTEMGQEVTMRCQPILGHNTVFWYRQTMMQGLELLAYFRNRAPLDDSGMPKDRFSAEMPDATLATLKIQPSEPRDSAVYFCASGLIRGTGRTEQYFGPGTRLTVT.

The chain has TRBV5-1 and TRBJ1-2; possibly TRBD1 for D (6 bases). This CDR3 is built from 14 residues. The V and J ends lost 3 bases and 5 bases respectively, with 14 bases between them. Germline CDR1 and CDR2: SGHRS and YFSETQ. CDR3 bases: TGCGCCAGCAGCTCGTCCAGGGGTTCTTATGGCTACACCTTC. Translating it yields CASSSSRGSYGYTF.

The V gene is TRBV6-5, the J gene TRBJ2-1; 11 nucleotides align to TRBD2. CDR3 size: 15 residues. Per germline, CDR1 MNHEY and CDR2 SVGAGI. V lost 7 bases to trimming and J lost 9 bases; unmatched junction nucleotides: 11. The CDR3 DNA sequence: TGTGCCAGCACCCAACTAGCGGGAGCGTACGTTGAGCAGTTCTTC. It translates to CASTQLAGAYVEQFF.

Comments on this clone: Within the sample, other DNA sequences also encode this same CDR3. This sequence joins TRBV5-1 and TRBJ1-1; 12 bases are shared with TRBD1. Looked up from germline, CDR1 is SGHRS and CDR2 is YFSETQ. The CDR3 runs to 16 residues. V trimming: 2 bases; J trimming: 3 bases; junction bases outside the gene matches: 5. The chain's CDR3 is CASSLGTGGAYTEAFF. The DNA of the CDR3 is TGCGCCAGCAGCTTAGGGACAGGGGGCGCCTACACTGAAGCTTTCTTT.

This clone was seen a handful of times. The chain recombines TRBV1 with TRBJ2-2; the table's D call, TRBD2, has no DNA check behind it. TRBV1 is a recognized pseudogene. The CDR3 runs 17 residues. For the CDR3, the DNA is TGCACCAGCCCAGGGACACTAGCGGATCAGAACACCGGGGAGCTGTTTTTT. Amino acid sequence: CTSPGTLADQNTGELFF.

The count of this clone is one. The genes are TRBV15 and TRBJ2-7, with 8 bases identical to TRBD2. Germline V gene data show CDR1 as LNHNV and CDR2 as YYDKDF (reference sequence). The CDR3 is 14 residues long. The J segment lost 7 bases and the V segment lost 3 bases, leaving 8 bases of the junction unmatched. The CDR3 nucleotides are TGTGCCACCAGCAGCACGGGGGGGAGTAGGGAGCAGTACTTC. The encoded protein is CATSSTGGSREQYF.

The chain couples TRBV9 to TRBJ1-6; no firm D call. The V gene lost 4 bases and the J gene lost 8 bases, with 7 bases spanning the gap. The CDR3 runs to 12 residues. Germline assignment: CDR1 SGDLS and CDR2 YYNGEE. CDR3 sequence reads: CASSSGHSPLHF. CDR3 in DNA: TGTGCCAGCAGCTCAGGCCATTCACCCCTCCACTTT.

CDR3 in DNA: TGTGCCAGCAGTTCATGGGACAGGGGGCTCGCGACAGATACGCAGTATTTT. Its protein is CASSSWDRGLATDTQYF. The chain combines TRBV28 with TRBJ2-3, with 12 positions matching TRBD1. The CDR3 loop spans 17 amino acids. J was trimmed by 3 bases and V by 4 bases; bases with no gene match: 8. In germline, CDR1 is MDHEN, CDR2 SYDVKM.

The chain carries TRBV3-1 (or the pseudogene TRBV3-2) and TRBJ1-3; possible D gene TRBD1, 6 bases. Germline-derived CDR1 and CDR2 are LGHDT and YNNKEL (reference sequence). The CDR3 sequence is 17 residues long. Trimming cost V 0 bases and J 4 bases, with 16 bases left between them. CDR3: CASSQETVGGFGNTIYF. The CDR3 bases are TGTGCCAGCAGCCAAGAGACCGTTGGGGGCTTCGGAAACACCATATATTTT.

The chain uses TRBV24-1 and TRBJ2-1, with a weak D call TRBD1 (6 bases). Germline V gene lookup returns CDR1 KGHDR and CDR2 SFDVKD. Trimming removed 6 bases from V and 9 bases from J, with 14 bases in between. This CDR3 spans 13 amino acids. CDR3 amino acids: CATSFTGMGEQFF. The CDR3 DNA reads as TGTGCCACCAGTTTCACAGGGATGGGTGAGCAGTTCTTC.